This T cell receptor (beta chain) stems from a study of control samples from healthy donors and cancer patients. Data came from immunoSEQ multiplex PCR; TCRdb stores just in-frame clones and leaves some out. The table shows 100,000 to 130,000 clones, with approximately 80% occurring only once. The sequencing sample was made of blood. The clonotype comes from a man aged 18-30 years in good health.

CDR3 sequence (DNA): TGTGCCAGCTCACTTGACCGGGACAGGGGGCGCGATGTAACCAAAAACATTCAGTACTTC. This encodes CASSLDRDRGRDVTKNIQYF. The chain employs TRBV18 and TRBJ2-4; 12 bases match TRBD1. Germline V lookup: CDR1 KGHSH, CDR2 LQKENI. V shed 4 bases and J 2 bases; nucleotides not matched to a gene: 15. This CDR3 is 20 amino acids long.